A single sample is the source of the 2 T cell receptor beta chains below, sequenced in a study of CD8+CD57+ T cells in acquired aplastic anemia. The study profiled TCR beta VDJ and CDR3 using genomic DNA as template. One entry per CDR3 protein results from TCRdb running MiXCR on the reads. The table records about 200,000 distinct CDR3 sequences, 55% to 65% of them present only once. All patients picked for sequencing had shown, by flow cytometry, an expansion of CD8+CD57+ cells. Source material: sorted CD4+, CD8+, or CD8+CD57+ T cells (not recorded which) from PBMCs. These TCRs come from a human donor with aplastic anemia.

This chain connects TRBV6-1 to TRBJ2-2; D unresolved. This CDR3 spans 8 amino acids. Germline V gene data show CDR1 as MNHNS and CDR2 as SASEGT. As DNA, the CDR3 is TGTGCGACCGGGGAGCTGTTTTTT. Translating it yields CATGELFF.

This rearrangement joins TRBV7-9 to TRBJ1-4; D ambiguous. The CDR3 is 11 amino acids. V was trimmed by 4 bases and J by 12 bases, leaving 9 bases between them. CDR1 is SEHNR and CDR2 is FQNEAQ in the germline V gene (reference sequence). Here the CDR3 DNA reads TGTGCCAGCAGCTGGGCTTCTCAACTGTTTTTT. As protein: CASSWASQLFF.